The 30 T cell receptor beta chains listed next were all sequenced from one sample in a study of blood T cells in healthy people across ages. The second PCR ran about 6 to 12 cycles with a sample-barcoded 5' primer and J-beta primers. TCRdb re-analysed the 5' RACE reads in MiXCR, keeping a single row per CDR3 protein. The sample contains more than 650,000 distinct CDR3 sequences, 22% of which appear only once. Sequencing used blood. These receptors came from a man in his 70s in good health.

The chain uses TRBV12-3 or TRBV12-4 and TRBJ1-1; D perhaps matches TRBD1 (6 bases). This CDR3 contains 13 residues. The germline V and J ends were trimmed by 5 bases and 7 bases, with 14 bases remaining between them. The CDR3 sequence is CASSPRQGGEAFF. The CDR3 DNA follows: TGTGCCAGCAGTCCACGACAAGGGGGTGAAGCTTTCTTT.

The rearrangement links TRBV20-1 to TRBJ1-1; D may be TRBD1 (5 bases). The CDR3 has 16 amino acids. With 0 bases removed from V and 7 bases from J, the gap between germline ends came to 21 bases. Germline values: CDR1 DFQATT, CDR2 SNEGSKA (reference sequence). The CDR3 sequence is CSARDLGGLRDLEAFF. CDR3 bases: TGCAGTGCTAGAGACCTGGGAGGCCTCAGGGACCTTGAAGCTTTCTTT.

This clonotype was seen more than once but under ten times. V usage is TRBV12-3 or TRBV12-4 and J usage is TRBJ1-2; the match to TRBD1 covers 8 bases. The CDR3 is 16 amino acids. The V gene end was trimmed by 3 bases and the J gene end by 1 base; junction bases not matched to a gene: 7. The CDR3 sequence: CASSFPSGGNNYGYTF. CDR3 coding DNA: TGTGCCAGCAGTTTTCCCTCAGGGGGCAATAACTATGGCTACACCTTC.

This clonotype appeared a few times. The chain recombines TRBV29-1 with TRBJ1-1; D call uncertain. The CDR3 has 14 residues. Germline V lookup: CDR1 SQVTM, CDR2 ANQGSEA. V lost 5 bases to trimming and J lost 0 bases, with 13 bases between them. The CDR3 DNA is TGCAGCGTTTCCAGGACGGCGATGAACACTGAAGCTTTCTTT. This gives the protein CSVSRTAMNTEAFF.

The J gene is TRBJ2-5, the V gene TRBV5-5; 9 bases are shared with TRBD2. Germline CDR1 reads SGHKS; CDR2 reads YYEKEE (reference sequence). The CDR3 spans 14 residues. The ends lost 4 bases at V and 5 bases at J; junction bases unmatched: 6. CDR3 region: CASSGNSGGETQYF. The CDR3 DNA reads as TGTGCCAGCAGCGGAAATAGCGGGGGCGAGACCCAGTACTTC. Looking up the rest from reference TRBV5-5 and TRBJ2-5 gives the full variable domain: DAGVTQSPTHLIKTRGQQVTLRCSPISGHKSVSWYQQVLGQGPQFIFQYYEKEERGRGNFPDRFSARQFPNYSSELNVNALLLGDSALYLCASSGNSGGETQYFGPGTRLLVL.

This clonotype was found many times. The rearrangement links TRBV14 to TRBJ1-2, with 9 positions matching TRBD1. This CDR3 comprises 15 residues. The V gene end was trimmed by 1 base and the J gene end by 6 bases; junction bases not matched to a gene: 6. Germline V CDR1 and CDR2: SGHDN, FVKESK. The CDR3 region has the DNA TGTGCCAGCAGCCAAGGGAACACAGGGGGCCATGGCTACACCTTC. Translating it yields CASSQGNTGGHGYTF.

The chain carries TRBV2 and TRBJ2-3, with D possibly TRBD2 on 6 matching bases. V lost 3 bases, J lost 6 bases, and 19 bases lay in between. CDR1 and CDR2 from the germline V gene are SNHLY and FYNNEI. The CDR3 is made up of 16 amino acids. The CDR3 DNA follows: TGTGCCAGCAGTGATTTAGGTCGGACTACCTTCGATACGCAGTATTTT. It is translated as CASSDLGRTTFDTQYF.

This clonotype was seen only once. The chain has TRBV5-6 and TRBJ2-1; D gene ambiguous. Germline CDR1 SGHDT, CDR2 YYEEEE. The CDR3 contains 14 residues. V gave up 2 bases and J gave up 4 bases, with 10 bases separating them. The CDR3 coding sequence is TGTGCCAGCAGCTTTTGGCTAGAGTACAATGAGCAGTTCTTC. The encoded protein is CASSFWLEYNEQFF.

CDR3 in DNA: TGTGCCAGCAGTTTAAAAGTAGCCAAAAACATTCAGTACTTC. It translates to CASSLKVAKNIQYF. The V and J genes are TRBV27 and TRBJ2-4, with D unresolved. The CDR3 extends over 14 amino acids. V was trimmed by 2 bases and J by 0 bases, leaving 5 bases between them. Germline lookup yields CDR1 MNHEY and CDR2 SMNVEV (reference sequence).

V usage is TRBV20-1 and J usage is TRBJ2-2; D might be TRBD2 (6 bases). Trimming removed 2 bases from V and 0 bases from J, with 13 bases in between. Germline values: CDR1 DFQATT, CDR2 SNEGSKA (reference sequence). This CDR3 spans 16 amino acids. As DNA, the CDR3 is TGCAGTGCTAGATACGCAGGCGGGGCGAACACCGGGGAGCTGTTTTTT. Its translation is CSARYAGGANTGELFF.

DNA for the CDR3: TGTGCCAGCTCACCACTCTCGGAAAACACTGAAGCTTTCTTT. This gives the protein CASSPLSENTEAFF. The V and J genes are TRBV18 and TRBJ1-1; D not certain. This CDR3 contains 14 residues. V lost 1 base and J 2 bases, leaving 8 bases between the germline ends. Germline values: CDR1 KGHSH, CDR2 LQKENI.

The chain recombines TRBV7-6 with TRBJ2-1; TRBD2 might be the D (6 bases). This CDR3 has 15 amino acids. Trimming took off 0 bases at V and 4 bases at J, with 10 bases between the two ends. The germline V gene encodes CDR1 SGHVS and CDR2 FNYEAQ. Here the CDR3 reads CASSLALGGYNEQFF. CDR3 sequence (DNA): TGTGCCAGCAGCTTAGCCCTTGGAGGGTACAATGAGCAGTTCTTC.

In this sample, this clonotype turned up a few times. This sequence joins TRBV4-1 and TRBJ2-3; TRBD2 is a possible D gene (6 bases). The CDR3 covers 18 residues. The V and J ends lost 0 bases and 6 bases respectively, with 22 bases between them. Germline V gene lookup returns CDR1 MGHRA and CDR2 YSYEKL. CDR3 sequence reads: CASSQERGSGSRWDTQYF. The DNA for the CDR3 is TGCGCCAGCAGCCAAGAACGGGGAAGCGGGTCCCGGTGGGATACGCAGTATTTT.

This clonotype was seen ten or more times. The chain joins TRBV5-1 to TRBJ1-2; D might be TRBD1 (6 bases). CDR1 is SGHRS and CDR2 is YFSETQ in the germline V gene. The V end was cut by 0 bases, the J end by 4 bases, with 7 bases between. The CDR3 is 13 amino acids. CDR3 amino acids: CASSLEGGYGYTF. The CDR3 DNA reads as TGCGCCAGCAGCTTGGAGGGGGGCTATGGCTACACCTTC.

This clonotype was detected only a few times. V gene TRBV7-2 combines with J gene TRBJ1-4; D not resolved. This CDR3 comprises 13 residues. Germline lookup yields CDR1 SGHTA and CDR2 FQGNSA. With 2 bases removed from V and 2 bases from J, the gap between germline ends came to 3 bases. The CDR3 nucleotides are TGTGCCAGCAGCTTACCGACTAATGAAAAACTGTTTTTT. This encodes CASSLPTNEKLFF. Using reference TRBV7-2 and TRBJ1-4 for the parts outside the CDR3, the full variable domain is GAGVSQSPSNKVTEKGKDVELRCDPISGHTALYWYRQSLGQGLEFLIYFQGNSAPDKSGLPSDRFSAERTGGSVSTLTIQRTQQEDSAVYLCASSLPTNEKLFFGSGTQLSVL.

This clonotype came up a few times. The chain employs TRBV20-1 and TRBJ2-2, with D perhaps TRBD1 or TRBD2 (6 bases each). CDR1 DFQATT and CDR2 SNEGSKA come from the germline V gene (reference sequence). The CDR3 has 16 residues. Between the trimmed V and J ends, which lost 5 bases and 6 bases, there was a span of 22 bases. The CDR3 spells CSAPWGAQGTAGELFF. CDR3 in DNA: TGCAGTGCTCCCTGGGGGGCGCAGGGGACGGCCGGGGAGCTGTTTTTT.

The chain is built from TRBV12-3 or TRBV12-4 and TRBJ2-1; maybe TRBD2 (5 bases). With 3 bases removed from V and 8 bases from J, the gap between germline ends came to 11 bases. The length of the CDR3 is 13 residues. The CDR3 nucleotides read TGTGCCAGCAGTTTTTATGTTAGCGATGAGCAGTTCTTC. It yields the protein CASSFYVSDEQFF.

A few counts support this clonotype. The junction and the germline gene differ at one end; a read error may be behind it. The chain joins TRBV2 to TRBJ2-7, with D unclear. CDR3 length equals 12 residues. Per the germline V gene, CDR1 is SNHLY and CDR2 is FYNNEI. Written as DNA, the CDR3 is TGTGCCAGCAGAGGTCCCGCAAGGAGCATGGACTTC. It specifies CASRGPARSMDF.

The CDR3 DNA reads TGTGCCAGCAGTCGAATCGGACTAGCGGGGACCTCCGGGGAGACCCAGTACTTC. This encodes CASSRIGLAGTSGETQYF. The rearrangement uses TRBV6-1 and TRBJ2-5, with 12 nucleotides matching TRBD2. The trim removed 5 bases at V and 5 bases at J, leaving 15 bases unmatched. The CDR3 is 18 residues long. Germline V gene sequence: CDR1 MNHNS, CDR2 SASEGT.

This chain connects TRBV12-3 or TRBV12-4 to TRBJ2-7; unclear D gene. V was pared by 6 bases and J by 6 bases, with 3 bases between. The CDR3 totals 9 residues. Here the CDR3 DNA reads TGTGCCAGCAGGCCCGAGCAGTACGTC. Protein product: CASRPEQYV.

The chain joins TRBV19 to TRBJ1-1; D is undetermined. In germline, CDR1 is LNHDA, CDR2 SQIVND (reference sequence). CDR3 length: 13 amino acids. With 6 bases removed from V and 5 bases from J, the gap between germline ends came to 13 bases. CDR3 sequence (DNA): TGTGCCAGTAGGGAGACCCGGGAGACTGAAGCTTTCTTT. It yields the protein CASRETRETEAFF.

The J gene is TRBJ1-2, the V gene TRBV28; tentative D call: TRBD1 (5 bases). Germline V gene sequence: CDR1 MDHEN, CDR2 SYDVKM. The CDR3 totals 17 residues. Trimming stripped 7 bases from V and 3 bases from J, with 24 bases between. For the CDR3, the DNA is TGTGCCAGCACCCCTCGTGGCTACTCGGGGGGTTACTATGGCTACACCTTC. Translated, it gives CASTPRGYSGGYYGYTF.

The CDR3 spells CASRLRGGLHGYTF. The CDR3 DNA is TGTGCCAGCAGACTACGGGGGGGTTTGCATGGCTACACCTTC. The gene calls are TRBV6-5 and TRBJ1-2; D might be TRBD1 (5 bases). Germline V gives CDR1 MNHEY, CDR2 SVGAGI. Trimming removed 6 bases at V and 6 bases at J, with 17 bases between. The CDR3 spans 14 residues.

This clonotype was seen a handful of times. The CDR3 spells CASSSLPGLADTDTQYF. In nucleotides, the CDR3 is TGTGCCAGCAGTTCGCTTCCCGGACTAGCGGACACAGATACGCAGTATTTT. This chain links TRBV28 with TRBJ2-3; TRBD2 agrees at 10 bases. CDR1 is MDHEN, CDR2 SYDVKM, per germline. This CDR3 is built from 17 residues. The J segment lost 2 bases and the V segment lost 4 bases, leaving 9 bases of the junction unmatched.

The rearrangement uses TRBV7-9 and TRBJ1-1, with 8 bases identical to TRBD1. V was clipped by 5 bases and J by 8 bases; unmatched bases: 4. The CDR3 has 12 amino acids. Germline loops: CDR1 SEHNR, CDR2 FQNEAQ (reference sequence). CDR3 nucleotide sequence: TGTGCCAGCAGCCCCAGGACAGGGGAAGCTTTCTTT. Translated, it gives CASSPRTGEAFF.

This chain links TRBV19 with TRBJ1-4, with 9 bases aligning to TRBD1. The CDR3 consists of 15 residues. Unmatched junction bases numbered 11, after V lost 7 bases and J lost 8 bases. Germline V CDR1 and CDR2: LNHDA, SQIVND (reference sequence). CDR3 in amino acids: CASTGGGQGEEKLFF. CDR3 DNA sequence: TGTGCCAGTACCGGGGGGGGACAGGGTGAGGAAAAACTGTTTTTT.

Concerning this clonotype: The junction departs from germline at one end; a sequencing error may be responsible. The genes are TRBV6-5 and TRBJ1-1; TRBD1 matches at 7 bases. Germline V gene data show CDR1 as MNHEY and CDR2 as SVGAGI. This CDR3 comprises 14 residues. The CDR3 is CACSYSGGNTEAFF. Written as DNA, the CDR3 is TGTGCCTGCAGTTACTCAGGGGGGAACACTGAAGCTTTCTTT.

The table lists this clonotype with many counts. The chain is built from TRBV12-3 or TRBV12-4 and TRBJ1-4; D is unclear. Trimming took 6 bases from V and 3 from J, leaving 11 bases between them. The CDR3 totals 14 residues. The CDR3 region is CASSLNPPNEKLFF. CDR3 DNA: TGTGCCAGCAGCCTCAACCCCCCTAATGAAAAACTGTTTTTT.

The chain combines TRBV29-1 with TRBJ2-5, with 7 nucleotides matching TRBD1. The CDR3 sequence is 13 residues long. Germline CDR1 is SQVTM and CDR2 is ANQGSEA. The V segment lost 6 bases and the J segment 4 bases; nucleotides outside the gene matches: 8. The CDR3 spells CSVVNRGRETQYF. The CDR3 nucleotides are TGCAGCGTCGTGAACAGGGGACGAGAGACCCAGTACTTC. The variable domain in full, completed from reference TRBV29-1 and TRBJ2-5, reads SAVISQKPSRDICQRGTSLTIQCQVDSQVTMMFWYRQQPGQSLTLIATANQGSEATYESGFVIDKFPISRPNLTFSTLTVSNMSPEDSSIYLCSVVNRGRETQYFGPGTRLLVL.

This clonotype was seen a handful of times. The V gene is TRBV13, the J gene TRBJ1-6; the D is unclear. The CDR3 is 12 residues long. Germline loops: CDR1 PRHDT, CDR2 FYEKMQ (reference sequence). Trimming left V 2 bases short and J 9 bases short, with 5 bases between. CDR3 bases: TGTGCCAGCAGCTTAACGGGTTCACCCCTCCACTTT. This codes for CASSLTGSPLHF. Drawing the rest from reference TRBV13 and TRBJ1-6, the complete variable domain is AAGVIQSPRHLIKEKRETATLKCYPIPRHDTVYWYQQGPGQDPQFLISFYEKMQSDKGSIPDRFSAQQFSDYHSELNMSSLELGDSALYFCASSLTGSPLHFGNGTRLTVT.